Given below is one TCR beta chain in context. The sample comes from a study of T cell changes during pregnancy in multiple sclerosis. Sequenced by immunoSEQ multiplex PCR; TCRdb stores in-frame clones only, minus some. The sample has about 75,000 clones, 94% seen once. Germline lookup yields CDR1 SGHTA and CDR2 FQGTGA. With V trimmed by 4 bases and J by 2 bases, 4 bases remained unmatched. This CDR3 region has 14 residues. The chain links TRBV7-3 to TRBJ2-7, with TRBD1 identical over 8 bases. The receptor's source is a female donor with multiple sclerosis, enrolled in a pregnancy study. Source: CD4+ T cells from peripheral blood mononuclear cells, taken after pregnancy. The CDR3 sequence is CASSYDRGPYEQYF. The CDR3 bases are TGTGCCAGCAGCTACGACAGGGGCCCCTACGAGCAGTACTTC.